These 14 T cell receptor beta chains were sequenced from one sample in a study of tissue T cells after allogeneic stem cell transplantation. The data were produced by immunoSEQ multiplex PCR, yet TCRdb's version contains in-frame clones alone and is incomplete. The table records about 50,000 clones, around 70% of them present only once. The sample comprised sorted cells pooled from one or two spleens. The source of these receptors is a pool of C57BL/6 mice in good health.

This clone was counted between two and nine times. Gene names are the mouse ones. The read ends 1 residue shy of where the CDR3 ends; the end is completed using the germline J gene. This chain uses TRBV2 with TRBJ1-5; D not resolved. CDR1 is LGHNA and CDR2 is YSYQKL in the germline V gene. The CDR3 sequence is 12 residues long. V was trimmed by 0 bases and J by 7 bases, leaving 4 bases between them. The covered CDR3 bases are TGTGCCAGCAGCCAAGAAGGGCAGGCTCCGCTT. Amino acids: CASSQEGQAPL. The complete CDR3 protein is CASSQEGQAPLF.

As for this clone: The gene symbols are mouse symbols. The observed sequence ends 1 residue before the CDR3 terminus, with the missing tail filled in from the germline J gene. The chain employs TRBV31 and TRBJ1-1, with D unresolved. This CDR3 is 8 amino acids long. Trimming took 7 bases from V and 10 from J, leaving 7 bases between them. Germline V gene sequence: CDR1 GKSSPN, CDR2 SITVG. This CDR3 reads CAYPGVFF. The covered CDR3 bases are TGTGCCTATCCCGGAGTCTTC.

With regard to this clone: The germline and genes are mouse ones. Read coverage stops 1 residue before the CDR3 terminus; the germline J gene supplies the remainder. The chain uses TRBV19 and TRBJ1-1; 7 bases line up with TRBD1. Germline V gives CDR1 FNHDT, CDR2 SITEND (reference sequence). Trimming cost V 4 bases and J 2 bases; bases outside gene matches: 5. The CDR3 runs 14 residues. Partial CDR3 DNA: TGTGCCAGCAGTTACAGGGGCCTTAACACAGAAGTCTTC. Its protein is CASSYRGLNTEVF. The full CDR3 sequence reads CASSYRGLNTEVFF.

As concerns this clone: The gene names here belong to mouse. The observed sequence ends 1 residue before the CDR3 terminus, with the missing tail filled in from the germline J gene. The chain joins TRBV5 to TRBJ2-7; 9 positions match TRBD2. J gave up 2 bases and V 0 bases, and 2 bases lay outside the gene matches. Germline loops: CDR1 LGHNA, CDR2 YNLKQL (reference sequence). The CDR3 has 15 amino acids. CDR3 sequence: CASSQDLGGAYEQYF. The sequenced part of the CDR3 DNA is TGTGCCAGCAGCCAAGATCTGGGGGGGGCCTATGAACAGTAC.

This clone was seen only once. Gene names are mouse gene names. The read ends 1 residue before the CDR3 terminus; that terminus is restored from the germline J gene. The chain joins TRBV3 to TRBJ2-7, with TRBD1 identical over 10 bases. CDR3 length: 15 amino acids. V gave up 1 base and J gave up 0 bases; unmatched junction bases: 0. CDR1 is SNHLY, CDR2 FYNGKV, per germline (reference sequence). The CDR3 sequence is CASSLGTGGSYEQYF. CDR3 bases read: TGTGCCAGCAGCTTAGGGACAGGGGGCTCCTATGAACAGTAC.

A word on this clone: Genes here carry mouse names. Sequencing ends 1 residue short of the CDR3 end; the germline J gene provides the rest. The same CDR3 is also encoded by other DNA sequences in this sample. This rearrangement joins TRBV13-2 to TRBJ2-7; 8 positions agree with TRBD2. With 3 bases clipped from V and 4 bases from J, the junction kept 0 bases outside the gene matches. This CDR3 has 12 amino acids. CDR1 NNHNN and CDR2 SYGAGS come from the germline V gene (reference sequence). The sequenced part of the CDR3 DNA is TGTGCCAGCGGTGGACTGGGGTATGAACAGTAC. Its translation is CASGGLGYEQY. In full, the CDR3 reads CASGGLGYEQYF.

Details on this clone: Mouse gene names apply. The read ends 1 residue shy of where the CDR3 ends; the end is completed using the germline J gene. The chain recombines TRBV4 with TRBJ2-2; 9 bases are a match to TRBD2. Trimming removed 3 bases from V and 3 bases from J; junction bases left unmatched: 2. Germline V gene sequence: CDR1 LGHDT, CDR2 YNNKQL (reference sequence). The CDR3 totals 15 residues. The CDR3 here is CASSYDWGHTGQLYF. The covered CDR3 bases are TGTGCCAGCAGCTACGACTGGGGGCACACCGGGCAGCTCTAC. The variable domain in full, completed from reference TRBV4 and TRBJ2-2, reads ETAVFQTPNYHVTQVGNEVSFNCKQTLGHDTMYWYKQDSKKLLKIMFSYNNKQLIVNETVPRRFSPQSSDKAHLNLRIKSVEPEDSAVYLCASSYDWGHTGQLYFGEGSKLTVL.

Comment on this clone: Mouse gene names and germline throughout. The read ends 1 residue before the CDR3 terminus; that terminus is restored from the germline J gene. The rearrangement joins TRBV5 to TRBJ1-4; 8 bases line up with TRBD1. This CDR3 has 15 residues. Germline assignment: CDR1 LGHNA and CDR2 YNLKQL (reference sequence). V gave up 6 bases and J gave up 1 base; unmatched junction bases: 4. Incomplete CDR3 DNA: TGTGCCAGCAGTCGACAGGGGTCTTCCAACGAAAGATTATTT. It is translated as CASSRQGSSNERLF. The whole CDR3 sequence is CASSRQGSSNERLFF.

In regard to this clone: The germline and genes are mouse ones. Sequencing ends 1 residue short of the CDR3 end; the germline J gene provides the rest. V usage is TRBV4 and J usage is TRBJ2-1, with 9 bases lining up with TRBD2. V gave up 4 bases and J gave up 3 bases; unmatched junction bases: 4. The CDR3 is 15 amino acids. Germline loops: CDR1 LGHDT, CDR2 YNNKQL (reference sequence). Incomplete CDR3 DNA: TGTGCCAGCAGCTCCCGACTGGGGGCCTATGCTGAGCAGTTC. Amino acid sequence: CASSSRLGAYAEQF. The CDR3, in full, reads CASSSRLGAYAEQFF.

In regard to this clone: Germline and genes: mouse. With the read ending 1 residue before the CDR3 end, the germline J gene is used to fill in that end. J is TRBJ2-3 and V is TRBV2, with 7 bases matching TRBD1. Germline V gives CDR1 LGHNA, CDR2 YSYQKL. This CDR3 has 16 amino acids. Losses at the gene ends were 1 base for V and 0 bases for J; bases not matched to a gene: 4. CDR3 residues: CASSQGGQSSAETLYF. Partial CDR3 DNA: TGTGCCAGCAGCCAAGGGGGACAGTCTAGTGCAGAAACGCTGTAT.

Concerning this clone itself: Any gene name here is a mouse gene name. The CDR3 here is CASPGGGPYEQYF. The sequenced part of the CDR3 DNA is TGTGCTAGCCCGGGGGGGGGCCCCTATGAACAGTAC. The gene calls are TRBV29 and TRBJ2-7; 8 bases match TRBD2. Read data end 1 residue before the CDR3 end; the end is taken from the germline J gene. Germline CDR1 and CDR2: MSHET and SYDVDS. CDR3 length equals 13 residues. J lost 2 bases, V lost 8 bases, and 5 bases had no gene match.

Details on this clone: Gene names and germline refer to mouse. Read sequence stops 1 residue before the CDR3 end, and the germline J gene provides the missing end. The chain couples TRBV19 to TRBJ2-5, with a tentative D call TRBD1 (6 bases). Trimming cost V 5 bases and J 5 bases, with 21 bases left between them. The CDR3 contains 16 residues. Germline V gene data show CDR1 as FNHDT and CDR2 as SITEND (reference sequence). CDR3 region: CASRLRDKERGDTQYF. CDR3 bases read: TGTGCCAGCAGACTGAGGGACAAGGAAAGAGGAGACACCCAGTAC. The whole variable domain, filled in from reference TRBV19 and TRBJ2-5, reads GGIITQTPKFLIGQEGQKLTLKCQQNFNHDTMYWYRQDSGKGLRLIYYSITENDLQKGDLSEGYDASREKKSSFSLTVTSAQKNEMAVFLCASRLRDKERGDTQYFGPGTRLLVL.

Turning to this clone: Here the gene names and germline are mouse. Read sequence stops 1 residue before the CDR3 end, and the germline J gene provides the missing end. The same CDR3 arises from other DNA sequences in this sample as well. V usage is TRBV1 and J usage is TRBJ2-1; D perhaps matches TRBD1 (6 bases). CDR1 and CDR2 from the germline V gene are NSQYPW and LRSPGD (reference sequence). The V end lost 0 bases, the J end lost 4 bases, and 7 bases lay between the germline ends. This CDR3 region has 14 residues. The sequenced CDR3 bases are TGCACCTGCAGTGCAGACAGGGGATATGCTGAGCAGTTC. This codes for CTCSADRGYAEQF. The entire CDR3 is CTCSADRGYAEQFF. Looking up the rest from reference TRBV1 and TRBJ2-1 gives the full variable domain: VTLLEQNPRWRLVPRGQAVNLRCILKNSQYPWMSWYQQDLQKQLQWLFTLRSPGDKEVKSLPGADYLATRVTDTELRLQVANMSQGRTLYCTCSADRGYAEQFFGPGTRLTVL.

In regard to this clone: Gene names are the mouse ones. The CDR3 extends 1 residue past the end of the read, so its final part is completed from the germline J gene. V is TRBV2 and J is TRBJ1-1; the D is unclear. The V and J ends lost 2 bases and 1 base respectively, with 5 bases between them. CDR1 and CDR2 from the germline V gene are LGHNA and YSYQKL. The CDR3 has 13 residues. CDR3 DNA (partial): TGTGCCAGCAGCCAACAGGAAAACACAGAAGTCTTC. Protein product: CASSQQENTEVF. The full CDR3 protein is CASSQQENTEVFF.